This TCR beta chain was retrieved from a study of vaccination effects on CD4 cells after COVID-19. The wider study: Post-vaccine sample collection fell at a median of 72 days after the second dose.

Peptide-pool stimulation followed by sequencing identified expanded antigen-specific CD4+ clonotypes in the ViraFEST assay. The culture ran for around 10 days before CD4+ T cells were isolated. The cohort was immunized with two doses of either the BNT162b2 or mRNA-1273 vaccine. Nobody among the vaccine recipients had prior SARS-CoV-2 infection (nucleocapsid antibodies were negative). PBMC cultures contained around 2 million cells per well, about 10 IU/ml IL-2 and around 9.3 ug/ml peptides. With regard to this clone: The antigen is undetermined.

Germline-derived CDR1 and CDR2 are SGDLS and YYNGEE. This CDR3 spans 16 amino acids. The germline V and J ends were trimmed by 3 bases and 6 bases, with 21 bases remaining between them. Assay used: immunoSEQ multiplex PCR; TCRdb lists only in-frame clones, some missing. The data show roughly 34,000 clones, about four fifths seen once. The sample was CD4+ T cells from PBMCs cultured with HCoV-NL63 spike peptides, taken after COVID-19 vaccination. The chain links TRBV9 to TRBJ1-2, with D possibly being TRBD1 (6 bases). The receptor comes from a human donor who received a COVID-19 vaccine. Some clones in this sample may be carry-over from other donors' samples. The CDR3 loop reads CASSARIWAGEHGYTF. For the CDR3, the DNA is TGTGCCAGCAGCGCCCGTATATGGGCAGGGGAGCATGGCTACACCTTC.